This TCR beta chain stems from a study of shared clonotypes between healthy human individuals. Scientists sequenced DNA from unsorted PBMC on ten immunoSEQ deep assay plates. Profiled with immunoSEQ multiplex PCR; TCRdb holds only in-frame clones, not every one. The table includes nearly 500,000 clones, around 80% detected once. The V end lost 3 bases, the J end lost 6 bases, and 8 bases lay between the germline ends. Per the germline V gene, CDR1 is SQVTM and CDR2 is ANQGSEA. This CDR3 is built from 11 residues. Material: PBMCs. This receptor was identified in a woman in her forties in good health. Some clones in this sample may be carry-over from other donors' samples. V is TRBV29-1 and J is TRBJ1-2, with D uncertain. The DNA for the CDR3 is TGCAGCGTTGAGATAGGGAATGGCTACACCTTC. This sequence encodes CSVEIGNGYTF.